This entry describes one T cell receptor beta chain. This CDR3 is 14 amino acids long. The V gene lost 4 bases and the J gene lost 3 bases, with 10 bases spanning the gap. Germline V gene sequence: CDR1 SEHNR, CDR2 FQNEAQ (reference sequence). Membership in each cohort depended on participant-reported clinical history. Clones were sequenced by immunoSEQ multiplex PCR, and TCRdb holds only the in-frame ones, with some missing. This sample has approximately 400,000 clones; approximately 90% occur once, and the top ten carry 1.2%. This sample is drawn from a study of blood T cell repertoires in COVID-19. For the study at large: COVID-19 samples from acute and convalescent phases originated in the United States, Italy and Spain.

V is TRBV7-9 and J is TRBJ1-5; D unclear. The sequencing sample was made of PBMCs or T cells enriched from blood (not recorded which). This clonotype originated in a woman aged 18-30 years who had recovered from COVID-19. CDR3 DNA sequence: TGTGCCAGCAGCTCCGAGGCCTACAATCAGCCCCAGCATTTT. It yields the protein CASSSEAYNQPQHF.